This T cell receptor beta chain was identified during a study of T-cell reconstitution after alpha-beta-depleted transplantation in children. Comment on this clonotype: Its ends do not fully match the called genes, so a read error is possible.

CDR3 size: 12 residues. Looked up from germline, CDR1 is MNHEY and CDR2 is SMNVEV (reference sequence). As it was prepared, the TCRbeta library received unique molecular identifiers. Using its own MiXCR run on the PCR reads, TCRdb lists one record per CDR3 protein. Among about 410,000 distinct CDR3 sequences listed, around 21% were seen once. The receptor comes from a human donor who donated a stem cell graft to a child with acute myeloid leukemia. The sample in question was PBMCs from the stem cell graft donor, obtained from the stem cell graft. This chain uses TRBV27 with TRBJ1-5, with D hard to call. CDR3 coding DNA: TGTGCCAGCAGCCTCGCCGGTCAGCCCGAGCATTTT. The encoded protein is CASSLAGQPEHF.